These T cell receptor beta chains were read from a single sample in a study of blood T cell repertoires in COVID-19. Sequenced by immunoSEQ multiplex PCR; TCRdb stores in-frame clones only, minus some. The profile covers fewer than 600,000 clones, with roughly 88% appearing a single time and 1.8% taken by the ten largest. What was sequenced was PBMCs or T cells enriched from blood (not recorded which). These receptors were collected from a middle-aged woman who had recovered from COVID-19. CDR3s include the opening cysteine and the closing phenylalanine or tryptophan. Clone size is stated in some rows and not others, as once, few, many or a class when expanded.

>NA|14|TRBV14|TRBJ2-7
CASSQGDNSYEQYF
>NA|17|TRBV4-3|TRBJ2-7
CASSQNSGRAFIYEQYF
>NA|13|TRBV2|TRBJ1-5
CATRPGMGQPQHF
>NA|19|TRBV27|TRBJ2-4
CASSFSLAGGGLAKNIQYF
>NA|15|TRBV6-5|TRBJ2-7
CASSYSRGGPYEQYF
>NA|13|TRBV12-3/TRBV12-4|TRBJ2-1
CASSPFEEGEQFF
>NA|14|TRBV10-3|TRBJ2-3
CAITRTGITDTQYF
>NA|19|TRBV5-6|TRBJ1-6
CASSLEIQTGGSRNSPLHF
>NA|15|TRBV28|TRBJ2-3
CASSLPGVSTDTQYF
>once|15|TRBV6-5|TRBJ2-7
CASSYSSGRFNEQYF
>NA|16|TRBV5-6|TRBJ2-1
CASSQRTGVSYNEQFF
>NA|19|TRBV4-3|TRBJ2-1
CASSQEGLAGVEGYNEQFF
>NA|13|TRBV7-2|TRBJ1-1
CASSLGQVTEAFF
>NA|14|TRBV19|TRBJ1-2
CASSIRSGHNGYTF
>NA|16|TRBV6-1|TRBJ1-3
CASSENSGRAGNTIYF
>few|14|TRBV7-2|TRBJ1-1
CASSLLGGNTEAFF
>NA|15|TRBV5-1|TRBJ2-7
CASSLGGRLAYEQYF
>NA|12|TRBV12-3/TRBV12-4|TRBJ1-2
CASSLTGYGYTF
>few|14|TRBV7-2|TRBJ1-2
CASSFGVGVYGYTF
>NA|14|TRBV7-2|TRBJ2-7
CASSPGGPGYEQYF
>NA|17|TRBV11-3|TRBJ2-1
CASSPADRSHSYNEQFF
>NA|15|TRBV7-9|TRBJ1-2
CASTRGTDYAYGYTF
>NA|13|TRBV7-9|TRBJ2-1
CASSLWSYNEQFF
>NA|14|TRBV4-1|TRBJ2-4
CASSQDLGFGIQYF
>NA|15|TRBV24-1|TRBJ1-1
CATSDPPRGDTEAFF
>few|13|TRBV30|TRBJ1-1
CAWLDRGRTEAFF
>NA|14|TRBV5-1|TRBJ1-3
CASSPGTSGNTIYF
>NA|18|TRBV7-9|TRBJ2-6
CASSLSGDLSAGANVLTF
>NA|13|TRBV30|TRBJ1-1
CAWRRTDYTEAFF
>NA|14|TRBV24-1|TRBJ2-5
CATSNTGQGETQYF
>NA|19|TRBV19|TRBJ1-3
CASSIFGNLYSSSGNTIYF
>NA|14|TRBV6-6|TRBJ1-6
CASSPTGGNSPLHF
>NA|17|TRBV7-6|TRBJ2-3
CASSLVFGRSDGDTQYF
>NA|22|TRBV1|TRBJ1-6
CTSSLSGKNSQAPGCVVRTLHF
>once|18|TRBV4-3|TRBJ2-5
CASSQGTSGRGLGETQYF
>NA|12|TRBV6-2/TRBV6-3|TRBJ1-2
CASSRQANGYTF
>NA|13|TRBV4-1|TRBJ2-5
CASSQDGPGTQYF
>NA|14|TRBV19|TRBJ2-1
CASTIGGNGREQFF
>NA|15|TRBV5-1|TRBJ1-1
CASSLNGDRNTEAFF
>NA|13|TRBV25-1|TRBJ2-5
CASKQGNQETQYF
>NA|14|TRBV25-1|TRBJ2-7
CASSNRDSTYEQYF
>NA|16|TRBV5-1|TRBJ1-4
CASSPGQGATNEKLFF
>NA|16|TRBV9|TRBJ1-5
CASSAGAAYSNQPQHF
>NA|13|TRBV29-1|TRBJ2-1
CSVGGLYYNEQFF
>NA|11|TRBV29-1|TRBJ1-4
CSVGGSEKLFF
>NA|20|TRBV4-1|TRBJ2-3
CASSQDKVPGTSASRDTQYF
>NA|16|TRBV6-2/TRBV6-3|TRBJ1-2
CASSLLGHRNGDGYTF
>once|14|TRBV4-3|TRBJ1-2
CASSHRRQGAGYTF
>NA|16|TRBV2|TRBJ1-4
CASSNTRSPTNEKLFF
>NA|19|TRBV27|TRBJ1-1
CASSLARGGSRRLNTEAFF
>NA|20|TRBV18|TRBJ2-2
CASSPLLSGTGGIDTGELFF
>NA|16|TRBV18|TRBJ1-1
CASSPPRDRGYTEAFF
>NA|15|TRBV4-2|TRBJ1-3
CASSQPRIPGNTIYF
>NA|16|TRBV27|TRBJ1-5
CASSLGQGWSNQPQHF
>NA|15|TRBV5-6|TRBJ1-5
CASSLGAGGLGPQHF